Listed below are T cell receptor beta chains from one sample, sequenced in a study of shared clonotypes between healthy human individuals. Sequencing used immunoSEQ multiplex PCR; TCRdb keeps in-frame clones, though not all of them. The sample lists about 2 million clones, 85% to 95% occurring once. Sequencing was carried out using naive CD4+ T cells sorted from blood. These receptors originate from a man younger than 30 in good health. Each CDR3 is given with its conserved first and last residue. D genes are given only for firm matches. Only part of the rows carry a size: once, few, many, or a class if the clone is expanded.

D | J | V | size | CDR3 | DNA
. | TRBJ2-3 | TRBV7-9 | . | CASSLGPGDTQYF | TGTGCCAGCAGCTTAGGCCCAGGGGACACGCAGTATTTT
TRBD1 | TRBJ2-5 | TRBV27 | . | CASSRLGTANLETQYF | TGTGCCAGCAGTCGCCTCGGGACAGCTAACTTAGAGACCCAGTACTTC
TRBD2 | TRBJ2-6 | TRBV5-4 | . | CASSPGGDSGANVLTF | TGTGCCAGCAGCCCCGGGGGGGACTCTGGGGCCAACGTCCTGACTTTC
. | TRBJ2-7 | TRBV20-1 | . | CSASGTYEQYF | TGCAGTGCCTCGGGAACCTACGAGCAGTACTTC
TRBD2 | TRBJ2-7 | TRBV10-3 | . | CAISRQGAGNYEQYF | TGTGCCATCAGTCGTCAGGGAGCGGGGAACTACGAGCAGTACTTC
. | TRBJ1-4 | TRBV5-1 | . | CASSLARENEKLFF | TGCGCCAGCAGCTTGGCCCGGGAAAATGAAAAACTGTTTTTT
. | TRBJ1-2 | TRBV6-5 | . | CASTQGSHGYTF | TGTGCCAGCACCCAGGGGTCCCATGGCTACACCTTC
TRBD1 | TRBJ2-7 | TRBV5-1 | . | CASSLGDRGYEQYF | TGCGCCAGCAGCTTGGGGGACAGGGGCTACGAGCAGTACTTC
. | TRBJ2-1 | TRBV7-9 | . | CASGSWYNEQFF | TGTGCCAGCGGGAGTTGGTACAATGAGCAGTTCTTC
. | TRBJ2-5 | TRBV5-1 | . | CASSLIGETQYF | TGCGCCAGCAGCTTGATTGGCGAGACCCAGTACTTC
. | TRBJ2-1 | TRBV18 | . | CASAGAGANEQFF | TGTGCCAGCGCTGGGGCCGGGGCAAATGAGCAGTTCTTC
. | TRBJ2-5 | TRBV19 | . | CASSITGSEGETQYF | TGTGCCAGTAGTATTACCGGGAGCGAGGGCGAGACCCAGTACTTC
. | TRBJ1-2 | TRBV7-2 | . | CASLKGAAYGYTF | TGTGCCAGCCTCAAAGGGGCCGCCTATGGCTACACCTTC
TRBD1 | TRBJ2-3 | TRBV11-2 | . | CASSPRERQGADTQYF | TGTGCCAGCAGCCCCCGGGAGAGACAGGGGGCAGATACGCAGTATTTT
. | TRBJ1-2 | TRBV15 | . | CATSRDFGGYTF | TGTGCCACCAGCAGAGATTTTGGTGGCTACACCTTC
TRBD1 | TRBJ2-3 | TRBV4-3 | once | CASSHQDRSTSTDTQYF | TGCGCCAGCAGCCACCAGGACAGGTCGACTAGCACAGATACGCAGTATTTT
. | TRBJ2-3 | TRBV2 | . | CASTLGREQYF | TGTGCCAGCACCCTTGGGAGAGAGCAGTATTTT
TRBD1 | TRBJ2-5 | TRBV7-9 | . | CASSLLRQGQETQYF | TGTGCCAGCAGCTTATTACGACAGGGACAAGAGACCCAGTACTTC
. | TRBJ2-3 | TRBV19 | . | CASRGNPTDTQYF | TGTGCCAGTAGGGGCAATCCCACAGATACGCAGTATTTT
TRBD1 | TRBJ2-3 | TRBV6-1 | once | CASSRQGASTDTQYF | TGTGCCAGCAGTCGACAGGGGGCGAGCACAGATACGCAGTATTTT
TRBD2 | TRBJ2-7 | TRBV19 | . | CASSVQAGVYEQYF | TGTGCCAGTAGTGTTCAGGCGGGAGTCTACGAGCAGTACTTC
TRBD1 | TRBJ1-4 | TRBV7-9 | few | CASRTGTGDEKLFF | TGTGCCAGCAGGACCGGGACAGGGGACGAAAAACTGTTTTTT
. | TRBJ1-1 | TRBV29-1 | . | CSVHGNTEAFF | TGCAGCGTCCACGGGAACACTGAAGCTTTCTTT
. | TRBJ1-1 | TRBV14 | . | CASNLGGNTEAFF | TGTGCCAGCAACTTAGGGGGTAACACTGAAGCTTTCTTT
. | TRBJ2-3 | TRBV7-2 | . | CASSSPRSSTDTQYF | TGTGCCAGCAGCTCCCCCCGGTCTAGCACAGATACGCAGTATTTT
. | TRBJ1-5 | TRBV30 | once | CAWSPGLNQPQHF | TGTGCCTGGAGTCCCGGACTTAATCAGCCCCAGCATTTT
. | TRBJ1-1 | TRBV13 | once | CASAWKGRSNTEAFF | TGTGCCAGCGCCTGGAAAGGACGGTCGAACACTGAAGCTTTCTTT
. | TRBJ2-5 | TRBV5-6 | . | CASSPAAPETQYF | TGTGCCAGCAGCCCTGCGGCTCCCGAGACCCAGTACTTC
TRBD2 | TRBJ2-5 | TRBV7-2 | . | CASSFSGRIVTQYF | TGTGCCAGCAGCTTTAGCGGGAGAATCGTGACCCAGTACTTC
. | TRBJ2-7 | TRBV29-1 | . | CSAYRDYEQYF | TGCAGCGCCTACCGGGACTACGAGCAGTACTTC
. | TRBJ1-5 | TRBV4-1 | once | CASSQDYPGRGSQPQHF | TGCGCCAGCAGCCAAGATTACCCGGGCAGGGGAAGTCAGCCCCAGCATTTT
. | TRBJ2-7 | TRBV6-1 | . | CASSEVREQYF | TGTGCCAGCAGTGAAGTGCGGGAGCAGTACTTC
. | TRBJ2-3 | TRBV2 | . | CASSESAYTDTQYF | TGTGCCAGCAGTGAATCGGCCTACACAGATACGCAGTATTTT
TRBD2 | TRBJ2-3 | TRBV5-1 | . | CASSLERGLLTDTQYF | TGCGCCAGCAGCTTGGAGCGGGGGCTACTCACAGATACGCAGTATTTT
TRBD1 | TRBJ1-2 | TRBV4-3 | . | CASNPQQGVDGYTF | TGCGCCAGCAACCCACAACAGGGGGTGGATGGCTACACCTTC
. | TRBJ2-7 | TRBV7-2 | . | CASSSVRGTYEQYF | TGTGCCAGCAGCTCCGTACGGGGGACCTACGAGCAGTACTTC
TRBD2 | TRBJ2-3 | TRBV19 | . | CATRTRNTDTQYF | TGTGCCACCCGGACTAGAAACACAGATACGCAGTATTTT
TRBD1 | TRBJ1-4 | TRBV6-5 | . | CASSTGGWINEKLFF | TGTGCCAGCAGTACAGGGGGCTGGATTAATGAAAAACTGTTTTTT
. | TRBJ2-7 | TRBV6-5 | . | CASSYRGSYEQYF | TGTGCCAGCAGTTACCGGGGGTCCTACGAGCAGTACTTC
. | TRBJ1-6 | TRBV2 | . | CASGETRSPLHF | TGTGCCAGCGGCGAGACGAGGTCACCCCTCCACTTT
. | TRBJ1-4 | TRBV5-4 | . | CASSFSGPNEKLFF | TGTGCCAGCAGCTTTTCGGGGCCTAATGAAAAACTGTTTTTT
TRBD1 | TRBJ1-3 | TRBV18 | . | CASSPGTGTGNTIYF | TGTGCCAGCTCACCGGGGACAGGGACTGGAAACACCATATATTTT
. | TRBJ1-1 | TRBV5-6 | . | CASSLVGPNTEAFF | TGTGCCAGCAGCTTGGTCGGACCGAACACTGAAGCTTTCTTT
TRBD2 | TRBJ2-3 | TRBV5-1 | . | CASSLRASGRGGDTQYF | TGCGCCAGCAGCTTGCGGGCTAGCGGGAGGGGAGGAGATACGCAGTATTTT
. | TRBJ1-5 | TRBV15 | . | CATSRGEGGSLRRGQPQHF | TGTGCCACCAGCAGGGGAGAGGGAGGGTCACTTCGAAGGGGTCAGCCCCAGCATTTT
. | TRBJ1-4 | TRBV6-5 | . | CASSYRHATNEKLFF | TGTGCCAGCAGTTACCGGCACGCAACTAATGAAAAACTGTTTTTT
TRBD1 | TRBJ1-1 | TRBV29-1 | . | CSVETGGIGEAFF | TGCAGCGTTGAGACAGGGGGAATTGGTGAAGCTTTCTTT
. | TRBJ2-3 | TRBV6-4 | . | CASSAGSGGEGTQYF | TGTGCCAGCAGTGCCGGCTCCGGGGGCGAGGGTACGCAGTATTTT
. | TRBJ2-6 | TRBV18 | . | CASSGDKSSGANVLTF | TGTGCCAGCTCAGGGGACAAGAGCTCTGGGGCCAACGTCCTGACTTTC
TRBD1 | TRBJ2-3 | TRBV10-2 | . | CASSEGDRFGDTQYF | TGCGCCAGCAGTGAGGGGGACAGGTTCGGGGATACGCAGTATTTT
. | TRBJ1-5 | TRBV2 | . | CASSYSAINQPQHF | TGTGCCAGCAGCTACAGTGCTATTAATCAGCCCCAGCATTTT
TRBD2 | TRBJ2-3 | TRBV2 | . | CASSEGASGGAADTQYF | TGTGCCAGCAGTGAGGGAGCCAGCGGGGGGGCTGCAGATACGCAGTATTTT
TRBD2 | TRBJ2-5 | TRBV6-5 | . | CATRLAGAETQYF | TGTGCCACCCGACTAGCGGGAGCAGAGACCCAGTACTTC